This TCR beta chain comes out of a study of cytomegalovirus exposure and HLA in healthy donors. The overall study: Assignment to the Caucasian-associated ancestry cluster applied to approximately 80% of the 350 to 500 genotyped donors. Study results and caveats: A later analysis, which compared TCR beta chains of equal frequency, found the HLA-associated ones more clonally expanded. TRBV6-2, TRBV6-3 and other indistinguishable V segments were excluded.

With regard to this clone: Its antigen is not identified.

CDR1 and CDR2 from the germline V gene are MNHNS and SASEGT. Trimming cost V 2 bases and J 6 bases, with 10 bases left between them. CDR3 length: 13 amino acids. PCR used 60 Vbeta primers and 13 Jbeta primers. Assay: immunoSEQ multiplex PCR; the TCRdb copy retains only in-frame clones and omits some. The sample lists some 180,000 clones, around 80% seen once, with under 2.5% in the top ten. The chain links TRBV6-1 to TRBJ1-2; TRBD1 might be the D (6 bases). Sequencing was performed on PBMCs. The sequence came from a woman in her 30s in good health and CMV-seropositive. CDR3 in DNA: TGTGCCAGCAGTGAACATAAGGGGGATGGCTACACCTTC. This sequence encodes CASSEHKGDGYTF.